This T cell receptor beta chain was retrieved from a study of blood T cell repertoires in COVID-19. Study-level information: The United States, Italy and Spain were the sources of the acute and convalescent COVID-19 samples. T cells, B-cell-depleted T cells, or PBMCs supplied cDNA or gDNA.

With 1 base removed from V and 9 bases from J, the gap between germline ends came to 13 bases. Germline V lookup: CDR1 SGHVS, CDR2 FQNEAQ. The CDR3 totals 14 residues. Source study methods: From reference gene primer amplification, estimates of nucleated cell counts were derived. TCRdb keeps only in-frame clones here, not all; method: immunoSEQ multiplex PCR. V and J calls and clone size are copied from that table; D and trimming were computed from the DNA. The sample lists under 200,000 clones, 79% seen once, with 17% in the top ten. The receptor was isolated from a man aged 60 to 69 with active or convalescent COVID-19. Input material: peripheral blood. The chain has TRBV7-8 and TRBJ2-4, with D maybe TRBD1 (5 bases). For the CDR3, the DNA is TGTGCCAGCAGCTTAGTTGCAGGGATTGCCATTCAGTACTTC. Amino acid sequence: CASSLVAGIAIQYF.